Listed here are 13 T cell receptor beta chains from one sample, sequenced in a study of regulatory T cells in long-lasting Graves disease. Time point specified: newly diagnosed GD, antithyroid drugs for less than 3 months. With RNA extracted from PBMCs as input, the TCR library was made. With iRepertoire HTBI primers and Arm-PCR of CDR3 regions, TCR beta libraries were built. TCRdb redid the calling of the multiplex PCR reads with MiXCR, one entry per CDR3 protein. The sample carries hundreds of thousands of distinct CDR3 sequences, approximately 16% recorded once. Separately, the same data were catalogued under a study of T cells in Graves' hyperthyroidism and ophthalmopathy.

This specimen was peripheral blood mononuclear cells (PBMCs), taken at new diagnosis, from a patient treated with antithyroid drugs. The receptors derive from a woman aged 40 to 50 with Graves disease.

Ten or more counts support this clonotype. The chain links TRBV7-9 to TRBJ1-1, with 8 bases that match TRBD1. J was trimmed by 2 bases and V by 3 bases; bases with no gene match: 11. The CDR3 consists of 17 residues. Germline values: CDR1 SEHNR, CDR2 FQNEAQ (reference sequence). As DNA, the CDR3 is TGTGCCAGCAGCTTGGCAGGGGGCTTCTTCATAAACACTGAAGCTTTCTTT. Its protein is CASSLAGGFFINTEAFF.

In its sample, this clonotype was seen many times. The rearrangement uses TRBV2 and TRBJ2-1, with D perhaps TRBD1 (6 bases). CDR3 length: 14 amino acids. Germline CDR1 is SNHLY and CDR2 is FYNNEI. Trimming pared 6 bases from V and 4 bases from J, leaving 13 bases between. This chain's CDR3 is CASRQNRAYNEQFF. CDR3 nucleotide sequence: TGTGCCAGCAGGCAAAACAGGGCATACAATGAGCAGTTCTTC.

This clonotype was recorded many times. The gene calls are TRBV12-3 or TRBV12-4 and TRBJ1-1, with D hard to call. The V end lost 2 bases, the J end lost 4 bases, and 5 bases lay between the germline ends. The CDR3 extends over 12 amino acids. The CDR3 nucleotides are TGTGCCAGCAGTTTATTCGGCACTGAAGCTTTCTTT. It codes for CASSLFGTEAFF.

The V and J genes are TRBV20-1 and TRBJ1-2; a weak D match, TRBD1 (5 bases). CDR3 length: 17 residues. From germline, CDR1 is DFQATT and CDR2 SNEGSKA (reference sequence). V was shortened by 5 bases and J by 3 bases, with 25 bases between the two germline ends. The CDR3 sequence is CSALSSPGQVVYYGYTF. Written as DNA, the CDR3 is TGCAGTGCTTTAAGCAGTCCGGGGCAGGTCGTCTACTATGGCTACACCTTC.

The sample holds a few counts of this clonotype. This rearrangement joins TRBV20-1 to TRBJ2-7; 7 nucleotides match TRBD2. The V and J ends lost 6 bases and 0 bases, in that order; junction bases with no gene match: 11. This CDR3 comprises 15 residues. Germline V gene lookup returns CDR1 DFQATT and CDR2 SNEGSKA (reference sequence). CDR3 in DNA: TGCAGTGCCAGCCCCCTAGCGGTCGACTCCTACGAGCAGTACTTC. It is translated as CSASPLAVDSYEQYF.

This chain joins TRBV5-1 and TRBJ2-5; 8 nucleotides agree with TRBD2. After removal of 1 base from V and 4 bases from J, the junction contained 9 bases not matched to a gene. Germline V gene data show CDR1 as SGHRS and CDR2 as YFSETQ. The CDR3 runs 16 residues. CDR3 protein: CASSLSPSGRGETQYF. The CDR3 coding sequence is TGCGCCAGCAGCTTGTCCCCGAGCGGGAGAGGAGAGACCCAGTACTTC.

This clonotype appeared a few times. This rearrangement joins TRBV27 to TRBJ1-1, with D uncertain. Trimming took off 3 bases at V and 2 bases at J, with 10 bases between the two ends. The CDR3 has 14 residues. Germline-derived CDR1 and CDR2 are MNHEY and SMNVEV (reference sequence). CDR3 region: CASSLLAANTEAFF. DNA for the CDR3: TGTGCCAGCAGTTTGCTGGCCGCAAACACTGAAGCTTTCTTT.

Note on this clonotype: A read error may be the cause here, since a much bigger clone is one base away. J is TRBJ2-7 and V is TRBV29-1, with TRBD2 matching over 7 bases. The CDR3 contains 13 residues. Germline lookup yields CDR1 SQVTM and CDR2 ANQGSEA. CDR3 amino acids: CSVQTSAHYKQYF. CDR3 bases: TGCAGCGTTCAAACTAGCGCACACTACAAGCAGTACTTC.

This clonotype was detected many times. The chain links TRBV18 to TRBJ1-4, with D unresolved. The germline V gene encodes CDR1 KGHSH and CDR2 LQKENI. The CDR3 spans 19 residues. Trimming stripped 3 bases from V and 0 bases from J, with 20 bases between. The CDR3 sequence: CASSPRVGVGSATNEKLFF. The CDR3, as DNA: TGTGCCAGCTCACCTCGAGTCGGGGTAGGATCTGCAACTAATGAAAAACTGTTTTTT.

The sample holds many counts of this clonotype. This rearrangement joins TRBV14 to TRBJ2-1, with a weak D call TRBD2 (5 bases). The germline V and J ends were trimmed by 5 bases and 8 bases, with 22 bases remaining between them. CDR3 length: 16 amino acids. Germline V lookup: CDR1 SGHDN, CDR2 FVKESK. This CDR3 is CASSTPEDSVQYEQFF. The CDR3, as DNA: TGTGCCAGCAGCACACCTGAGGATAGCGTTCAATATGAGCAGTTCTTC.

This clonotype was counted ten times or more. For the CDR3, the DNA is TGTGCCAGCAGTTTTGGGCTCGCAGGACTAGCGGCACAAGAGACCCAGTACTTC. Protein: CASSFGLAGLAAQETQYF. This chain joins TRBV12-3 or TRBV12-4 and TRBJ2-5; 10 bases are shared with TRBD2. Trimming at V came to 3 bases and at J to 2 bases, leaving 12 bases not matched to a gene. The CDR3 runs to 18 residues.

This clonotype came up many times. The chain has TRBV18 and TRBJ2-5, with D hard to call. Trimming took off 3 bases at V and 0 bases at J, with 8 bases between the two ends. Germline V gene sequence: CDR1 KGHSH, CDR2 LQKENI. This CDR3 comprises 14 residues. For the CDR3, the DNA is TGTGCCAGCTCACCGTCCGCGTACCAAGAGACCCAGTACTTC. Its translation is CASSPSAYQETQYF.

This clonotype showed up many times. This chain connects TRBV12-3 or TRBV12-4 to TRBJ2-3; D gene uncertain. Between the trimmed V and J ends, which lost 7 bases and 7 bases, there was a span of 9 bases. The CDR3 is 11 amino acids. Here the CDR3 reads CASTDQNTQYF. The CDR3 nucleotides read TGTGCCAGCACCGACCAGAATACGCAGTATTTT.